A single sample is the source of the 18 T cell receptor beta chains below, sequenced in a study of T-cell memory formation after mild COVID-19. Via MiXCR, TCRdb re-called the 5' RACE reads, giving one row per CDR3 protein. This sample yields 100,000 to 150,000 distinct CDR3 sequences, of which over 15% are seen a single time; 4.5% to 6.5% belongs to the top ten. The sample comprised PBMCs or a T cell subset sorted from them (not recorded which). These receptors were taken from a man younger than 35 who had mild COVID-19 (a few samples of this study predate the infection). Cell type and time point are not known.

The table lists this clonotype with a few counts. The V and J genes are TRBV7-9 and TRBJ1-1; TRBD1 might be the D (5 bases). V was trimmed by 3 bases and J by 4 bases, leaving 12 bases between them. The CDR3 has 14 residues. CDR1 and CDR2 from the germline V gene are SEHNR and FQNEAQ (reference sequence). CDR3 DNA: TGTGCCAGCAGCTTTACCACAGGCCCCACTGAAGCTTTCTTT. Its protein product is CASSFTTGPTEAFF.

The V gene is TRBV12-3 or TRBV12-4, the J gene TRBJ1-6; TRBD1 aligns across 8 bases. The V gene end was trimmed by 11 bases and the J gene end by 10 bases; junction bases not matched to a gene: 7. The CDR3 is made up of 12 amino acids. CDR3 in amino acids: CASTGGISPLHF. CDR3 in DNA: TGTGCCTCCACAGGGGGTATATCACCCCTCCACTTT.

Written as DNA, the CDR3 is TGTGCTAGTGGTTTGGCCCCCGGGCTAGCGGGGTACAATGAGCAGTTCTTC. This translates into CASGLAPGLAGYNEQFF. This sequence joins TRBV12-5 and TRBJ2-1; 9 nucleotides line up with TRBD2. Unmatched junction bases numbered 8, after V lost 1 base and J lost 4 bases. The CDR3 spans 17 residues. Germline CDR1 LGHNT, CDR2 FRNRAP.

This clonotype has a count of ten or more. J is TRBJ2-5 and V is TRBV6-2 or TRBV6-3; 11 positions agree with TRBD2. V lost 1 base, J lost 2 bases, and 3 bases stayed unmatched. Per germline, CDR1 MNHEY and CDR2 SVGEGT. This CDR3 comprises 16 residues. This chain's CDR3 is CASSYLTSGTQETQYF. The CDR3 coding sequence is TGTGCCAGCAGTTACTTGACTAGCGGGACTCAAGAGACCCAGTACTTC.

This clonotype appeared a single time. The rearrangement links TRBV3-1 to TRBJ1-1, with TRBD1 as a possible D gene (5 bases). This CDR3 spans 13 amino acids. The V end was cut by 4 bases, the J end by 5 bases, with 11 bases between. The germline gives CDR1 LGHDT, CDR2 YNNKEL (reference sequence). The CDR3: CASSRRGGTEAFF. The CDR3 DNA reads as TGTGCCAGCAGCCGACGGGGGGGGACTGAAGCTTTCTTT. The full variable domain, rest sourced from reference TRBV3-1 and TRBJ1-1, is DTAVSQTPKYLVTQMGNDKSIKCEQNLGHDTMYWYKQDSKKFLKIMFSYNNKELIINETVPNRFSPKSPDKAHLNLHINSLELGDSAVYFCASSRRGGTEAFFGQGTRLTVV.

In its sample, this clonotype was seen many times. The chain uses TRBV5-4 and TRBJ2-6; unclear D gene. CDR1 is SGHNT and CDR2 is YYREEE in the germline V gene (reference sequence). Between the trimmed V and J ends, which lost 4 bases and 4 bases, there was a span of 9 bases. The CDR3 runs 14 residues. The CDR3, as DNA: TGTGCCAGCAGCGCCGGTCCCGGGGCCAACGTCCTGACTTTC. Encoded protein: CASSAGPGANVLTF.

The chain uses TRBV29-1 and TRBJ2-7, with a tentative D call TRBD2 (6 bases). CDR3 length: 11 amino acids. The V and J ends lost 6 bases and 1 base respectively, with 7 bases between them. Looked up from germline, CDR1 is SQVTM and CDR2 is ANQGSEA. CDR3 sequence (DNA): TGCAGCGTGGGGACTTCCTACGAGCAGTACTTC. It encodes CSVGTSYEQYF.

This chain links TRBV28 with TRBJ2-3; D perhaps matches TRBD2 (6 bases). Germline V gene lookup returns CDR1 MDHEN and CDR2 SYDVKM. The CDR3 has 17 amino acids. V gave up 7 bases and J gave up 0 bases, with 20 bases separating them. CDR3 sequence (DNA): TGTGCCAGCACCAGAGCCGGGACTTCTACAAGCACAGATACGCAGTATTTT. It encodes CASTRAGTSTSTDTQYF.

The chain is built from TRBV5-1 and TRBJ2-5; no definite D call. V shed 1 base and J shed 5 bases, with 9 bases lying between them. CDR3 length: 13 amino acids. CDR1 is SGHRS, CDR2 YFSETQ, per germline. CDR3 amino acids: CASSLTGMETQYF. The CDR3 nucleotides read TGCGCCAGCAGCTTGACGGGTATGGAGACCCAGTACTTC.

This clonotype was counted between two and nine times. The genes are TRBV12-3 or TRBV12-4 and TRBJ2-7; TRBD2 agrees at 14 bases. CDR3 length: 15 residues. V shed 5 bases and J 5 bases; nucleotides not matched to a gene: 5. CDR3 sequence: CASSRTSGGIDEQYF. CDR3 coding DNA: TGTGCCAGCAGTCGGACTAGCGGGGGGATTGACGAGCAGTACTTC.

The chain combines TRBV30 with TRBJ2-7; 8 nucleotides align to TRBD1. The CDR3 sequence is 13 residues long. Per germline, CDR1 GTSNPN and CDR2 SVGIG (reference sequence). Trimming took 2 bases from V and 5 from J; bases not matched to a gene: 5. The CDR3 loop is CAWSRQGIHEQYF. The CDR3 DNA sequence: TGTGCCTGGAGTAGACAGGGGATCCACGAGCAGTACTTC.

This clonotype was seen repeatedly, ten times or more. This chain links TRBV9 with TRBJ2-7; tentatively, D is TRBD2 (8 bases). Trimming took 4 bases from V and 2 from J, leaving 13 bases between them. The germline gives CDR1 SGDLS, CDR2 YYNGEE. The CDR3 runs to 14 residues. This chain's CDR3 is CASSPGRGPYEQYF. For the CDR3, the DNA is TGTGCCAGCAGCCCCGGGAGGGGGCCCTACGAGCAGTACTTC. Together with reference TRBV9 and TRBJ2-7, the CDR3 gives the full variable domain: DSGVTQTPKHLITATGQRVTLRCSPRSGDLSVYWYQQSLDQGLQFLIQYYNGEERAKGNILERFSAQQFPDLHSELNLSSLELGDSALYFCASSPGRGPYEQYFGPGTRLTVT.

This clonotype was picked up a small number of times. V gene TRBV6-1 combines with J gene TRBJ2-7, with D tentatively TRBD2 (6 bases). The CDR3 is 14 amino acids. Germline V lookup: CDR1 MNHNS, CDR2 SASEGT. V dropped 6 bases and J dropped 0 bases, with 12 bases sitting between them. The CDR3 bases are TGTGCCAGCAGGAGGGGACTGAGCTCCTACGAGCAGTACTTC. Translated, it gives CASRRGLSSYEQYF.

The rearrangement uses TRBV5-1 and TRBJ1-2; D is uncertain. Germline V gene sequence: CDR1 SGHRS, CDR2 YFSETQ. This CDR3 has 13 residues. V lost 2 bases and J 8 bases, leaving 13 bases between the germline ends. Here the CDR3 DNA reads TGCGCCAGCAGCTTCGACCCGTCGGGGGGCTACACCTTC. Its protein is CASSFDPSGGYTF.

This clonotype showed up just a few times. The rearrangement uses TRBV5-1 and TRBJ2-7, with TRBD1 identical over 7 bases. The CDR3 length is 15 residues. Trimming cost V 0 bases and J 6 bases; bases outside gene matches: 9. Germline values: CDR1 SGHRS, CDR2 YFSETQ. CDR3 coding DNA: TGCGCCAGCAGCTTGGGACAGGGCATGTCATCCGAGCAGTACGTC. It codes for CASSLGQGMSSEQYV.

This chain uses TRBV5-4 with TRBJ2-1, with 12 positions matching TRBD2. The CDR3 consists of 15 residues. The germline V gene has CDR1 SGHNT and CDR2 YYREEE (reference sequence). The V segment lost 4 bases and the J segment 6 bases; nucleotides outside the gene matches: 5. CDR3: CASSLTSGGPNEQFF. In DNA, the CDR3 is TGTGCCAGCAGCCTGACTAGCGGGGGCCCCAATGAGCAGTTCTTC.

The rearrangement links TRBV6-1 to TRBJ2-3; D might be TRBD1 (7 bases). V was clipped by 4 bases and J by 4 bases, with 24 bases between them. The germline V gene encodes CDR1 MNHNS and CDR2 SASEGT. This CDR3 has 18 residues. This CDR3 is CASSARPRQGREADTQYF. In DNA, the CDR3 is TGTGCCAGCAGTGCGCGCCCACGACAGGGAAGGGAGGCAGATACGCAGTATTTT.

For this clonotype: This may arise from a read error, as a much more abundant clone is one base away. This CDR3 is CSARVWGDTQYF. Written as DNA, the CDR3 is TGCAGTGCTAGAGTTTGGGGGGATACGCAGTATTTT. The rearrangement joins TRBV20-1 to TRBJ2-3; D tentatively reads TRBD1 or TRBD2 (5 bases each). Trimming took off 1 base at V and 6 bases at J, with 8 bases between the two ends. From germline, CDR1 is DFQATT and CDR2 SNEGSKA (reference sequence). The CDR3 loop spans 12 amino acids.